Listed here is a single TCR beta chain. The entry originates in a study of blood T cell repertoires in COVID-19. Measured with immunoSEQ multiplex PCR; TCRdb has only the in-frame clones, and not every one. The top ten hold around 10% of the sample, which has roughly 34,000 clones, 80% to 90% seen once. Looked up from germline, CDR1 is KGHSH and CDR2 is LQKENI. The ends were cut back, 2 bases at V and 0 bases at J, with 19 bases in the middle. The CDR3 is made up of 19 amino acids. The TCR originated in an elderly man with active COVID-19. V gene TRBV18 combines with J gene TRBJ1-4; perhaps TRBD1 as D (6 bases). Sequenced input: peripheral blood. For the CDR3, the DNA is TGTGCCAGCTCACCATTCGTTTTGGGACACCCTGCAACTAATGAAAAACTGTTTTTT. As protein: CASSPFVLGHPATNEKLFF. Variable domain in full (rest from reference TRBV18 and TRBJ1-4): NAGVMQNPRHLVRRRGQEARLRCSPMKGHSHVYWYRQLPEEGLKFMVYLQKENIIDESGMPKERFSAEFPKEGPSILRIQQVVRGDSAAYFCASSPFVLGHPATNEKLFFGSGTQLSVL.